This entry features one TCR beta chain sequence. Its antigen target is currently unknown. It has no much larger one-base neighbor in the sample; base qualities were not kept. The data originate from a study of blood T cells in healthy people across ages (dated by TCRdb to 2013 to 2016). With regard to the full study: Template switching captured roughly one uniquely barcoded TCR beta cDNA molecule per two T cells in model experiments. Using deep sequencing normalized with unique cDNA molecular identifiers, the study measured how TCR beta repertoire diversity changes with age. Four age groups were formed from the donors: young (average roughly 15 years), middle-aged (roughly 38), aged (62) and long-lived (around 82). To avoid experimental bias, donors of different ages were distributed randomly across sequencing lanes. For two donors (one aged 18 to 29 and one aged 80 or older), the study analyzed two additional independent replicas of 1 million unique cDNA reads from the same blood draw.

The full study reports these points: The percentage of naive T cells measured by flow cytometry correlated strongly with observed TCR beta diversity. Observed TCR beta diversity per million T cells fell roughly linearly with age, and a significant reduction was already apparent by age roughly 40. Since profiling was done on bulk unsorted PBMCs, naive and antigen-experienced compartments could not be conclusively compared. Donor CMV infection status was unknown, potentially confounding age-related changes in expanded clonotypes. Compared with the aged group, the long-lived group had more naive CD4+ T cells, fewer expanded clones and increased TCR diversity, suggesting age selection. Estimates of total diversity based on one million sequenced T cells were regarded as lower bounds and as underestimates.

Donors were under 40 systemically healthy Caucasian individuals from Russia aged roughly 6 to 90 years. Each donor gave roughly 11 milliliters of peripheral blood, drawn into EDTA-treated Vacutainer tubes. PBMCs were isolated by Ficoll-Paque density-gradient centrifugation, with at least 6 million obtained per sample. Trizol reagent was used to extract total RNA from the PBMCs, yielding at least 5 micrograms per sample. For every donor, an aliquot of PBMCs went through flow cytometry to measure the percentages of naive CD45RAhigh/CD27high T cells. From its cysteine to its phenylalanine, the CDR3 spans 14 amino acids. Left in the record is the CDR3 DNA by itself, 42 bases read in frame from the first base. V loses 5 bases, J loses 4 bases, and the germline ends lie 12 bases apart. The germline V gene encodes CDR1 MDHEN and CDR2 SYDVKM. The receptor library was made with 5' RACE. The run used an Illumina HiSeq 2500. The second PCR ran for about 7 to 11 cycles and used a J-beta primer mix along with a sample-barcoded 5' primer. A template-switch 5' adaptor carrying 12 random nucleotides introduced a unique molecular identifier onto each TCR beta cDNA molecule. Each sample yielded at least 3 million CDR3-containing paired-end reads. The Mint cDNA synthesis kit, primed by a TRBC-specific oligonucleotide, was used to synthesize first-strand cDNA from all RNA. Following uracil-DNA glycosylase treatment, all cDNA underwent a first 18-cycle PCR with the universal primers M1SS and BC2_uni_R. From the authors' description of their analysis: Normalization of each sample was performed by random selection of 1 million high-quality reads, each carrying a distinct molecular identifier. Reads sharing molecular identifiers were discarded rather than binned into consensus sequences. MiTCR, set to a Q25 quality threshold and the strictest error-elimination algorithm, was used for CDR3 identification, clonotype clustering and error correction. A nonparametric unseen species model with Euler transformation was used to estimate a lower bound on total TCR beta diversity. The public reads were reanalyzed by TCRdb: fastp trimming at Q25, MiXCR alignment, in-frame beta chains only. Under each unique CDR3 protein, matching rows form one entry showing the most common genes and DNA. These V and J calls originate from TCRdb's pipeline instead of the authors' own analysis. The sample records about 1.4 million distinct CDR3 sequences, approximately 59% of which are singletons. The ten largest clones capture roughly 7% of the sample.

The receptor was derived from a man aged 18 to 29 in good health. Sequencing was performed on blood. The V gene is TRBV28 and the J gene is TRBJ2-1, with TRBD1 as a weak D call on 6 bases. The DNA is TGTGCCAGCAGTAGGATCGGACAGTACAATGAGCAGTTCTTC. This codes for CASSRIGQYNEQFF. The reference TRBV28 and TRBJ2-1 proteins fill in what lies around the CDR3, so the full variable domain reads DVKVTQSSRYLVKRTGEKVFLECVQDMDHENMFWYRQDPGLGLRLIYFSYDVKMKEKGDIPEGYSVSREKKERFSLILESASTNQTSMYLCASSRIGQYNEQFFGPGTRLTVL.